This T cell receptor beta chain was recovered during a study of shared clonotypes between healthy human individuals. The study drew its donors from healthy HIV-negative adults without recent acute infections or vaccinations. Sequenced by immunoSEQ multiplex PCR; TCRdb stores in-frame clones only, minus some. The sample includes about 2 million clones, 95% of them seen just once. Comments on this clone: The antigen remains undetermined.

The ends were cut back, 3 bases at V and 7 bases at J, with 7 bases in the middle. Germline loops: CDR1 DFQATT, CDR2 SNEGSKA (reference sequence). This CDR3 comprises 10 residues. Study-wide results and limits: Large depth notwithstanding, sorted-subset sequencing proved incomplete by rarefaction.

This clonotype originated in a man aged 18 to 35 in good health. V gene TRBV20-1 combines with J gene TRBJ2-7; D is uncertain. Material: naive CD4+ T cells sorted from blood. Subset here: CD45RA+ positively selected. This CDR3 reads CSASNQEQYF. CDR3 nucleotide sequence: TGCAGTGCTAGTAACCAAGAGCAGTACTTC.